The 26 T cell receptor beta chains below come from one sample, sequenced in a study of T cell responses to AZD1222 COVID-19 vaccine. Repertoires were generated with immunoSEQ multiplex PCR, while TCRdb's copy carries only in-frame clones and drops some. The sample contains some 120,000 clones, about nine tenths of which appear only once. This sample comprised peripheral blood, obtained on day 0 of AZD1222 vaccination. The receptors were sampled from an adult in good health.

The chain uses TRBV7-2 and TRBJ2-2, with 12 nucleotides matching TRBD1. The CDR3 has 17 residues. Trimming cost V 3 bases and J 7 bases; bases outside gene matches: 9. Germline CDR1 is SGHTA and CDR2 is FQGNSA. The CDR3 nucleotides read TGTGCCAGCAGCTTCGGTGAGGGACAGGGGGCCGTCGGGGAGCTGTTTTTT. This gives the protein CASSFGEGQGAVGELFF.

J is TRBJ1-5 and V is TRBV6-6, with a tentative D call TRBD1 (5 bases). Trimming left V 5 bases short and J 5 bases short, with 13 bases between. Germline CDR1 and CDR2: MNHNY and SVGAGI (reference sequence). The CDR3 loop spans 14 amino acids. CDR3 residues: CASSQSGVHQPQHF. CDR3 sequence (DNA): TGTGCCAGCAGTCAATCGGGGGTCCATCAGCCCCAGCATTTT.

The chain uses TRBV13 and TRBJ1-2, with D tentatively TRBD1 (5 bases). The V end was cut by 0 bases, the J end by 6 bases, with 11 bases between. The CDR3 extends over 14 amino acids. Germline V gives CDR1 PRHDT, CDR2 FYEKMQ (reference sequence). In DNA, the CDR3 is TGTGCCAGCAGCTTAGGGCGGGCAGGGAATGGCTACACCTTC. It specifies CASSLGRAGNGYTF.

The chain links TRBV12-5 to TRBJ1-2; no definite D call. V was clipped by 2 bases and J by 8 bases, with 12 bases between them. This CDR3 has 13 residues. The germline V gene encodes CDR1 LGHNT and CDR2 FRNRAP. In DNA, the CDR3 is TGTGCTAGTGGTTTGTGGGGTACGGGCGGCTACACCTTC. Its translation is CASGLWGTGGYTF.

The chain combines TRBV19 with TRBJ1-6; D is perhaps TRBD1 (5 bases). The V end was cut by 1 base, the J end by 7 bases, with 8 bases between. The CDR3 sequence is 14 residues long. Germline V gives CDR1 LNHDA, CDR2 SQIVND (reference sequence). The chain's CDR3 is CASSIAGNNSPLHF. The DNA for the CDR3 is TGTGCCAGTAGTATAGCAGGGAACAATTCACCCCTCCACTTT.

The rearrangement uses TRBV7-8 and TRBJ2-7; 7 bases are a match to TRBD1. This CDR3 is built from 14 residues. The ends lost 4 bases at V and 0 bases at J; junction bases unmatched: 3. Germline lookup yields CDR1 SGHVS and CDR2 FQNEAQ. The CDR3 spells CASSSRDSSYEQYF. CDR3 nucleotide sequence: TGTGCCAGCAGCTCCCGGGACAGCTCCTACGAGCAGTACTTC.

The chain carries TRBV9 and TRBJ2-5, with TRBD2 as a possible D gene (5 bases). Germline V CDR1 and CDR2: SGDLS, YYNGEE. CDR3 length: 14 amino acids. V gave up 2 bases and J gave up 2 bases, with 10 bases separating them. The CDR3 loop reads CASSVGGLQETQYF. CDR3 nucleotides: TGTGCCAGCAGCGTGGGCGGGTTGCAAGAGACCCAGTACTTC. The full variable domain, completed using reference TRBV9 and TRBJ2-5, is DSGVTQTPKHLITATGQRVTLRCSPRSGDLSVYWYQQSLDQGLQFLIQYYNGEERAKGNILERFSAQQFPDLHSELNLSSLELGDSALYFCASSVGGLQETQYFGPGTRLLVL.

This clone occurred a few times. The V call is TRBV28, the J call TRBJ1-2; weak D call: TRBD1 (5 bases). V shed 3 bases and J shed 4 bases, with 18 bases lying between them. Looked up from germline, CDR1 is MDHEN and CDR2 is SYDVKM. This CDR3 spans 16 amino acids. The CDR3, as DNA: TGTGCCAGCAGTTTTCCTTTGACAGCGAATTCCTATGGCTACACCTTC. This codes for CASSFPLTANSYGYTF.

The chain is built from TRBV6-5 and TRBJ2-1; 7 nucleotides align to TRBD1. Losses at the gene ends were 6 bases for V and 6 bases for J; bases not matched to a gene: 5. The CDR3 sequence is 13 residues long. CDR1 and CDR2 from the germline V gene are MNHEY and SVGAGI. Here the CDR3 reads CASRNRQGNEQFF. The CDR3 DNA reads as TGTGCCAGCAGGAACCGACAGGGCAATGAGCAGTTCTTC.

The rearrangement links TRBV5-1 to TRBJ2-7; D gene uncertain. V was clipped by 8 bases and J by 1 base, with 10 bases between them. The CDR3 sequence is 12 residues long. Germline CDR1 SGHRS, CDR2 YFSETQ. DNA for the CDR3: TGCGCCAGTAGGTTCGAATCCTACGAGCAGTACTTC. This gives the protein CASRFESYEQYF.

In nucleotides, the CDR3 is TGTGCCAGCAGCCGCGGGGGACAATGGGCTGAAGCTTTCTTT. Translating gives CASSRGGQWAEAFF. V and J are TRBV7-6 and TRBJ1-1, with D possibly TRBD1 on 6 matching bases. Germline V gene sequence: CDR1 SGHVS, CDR2 FNYEAQ. V was pared by 5 bases and J by 6 bases, with 16 bases between. This CDR3 region has 14 residues.

This chain uses TRBV27 with TRBJ1-5; D is undetermined. The CDR3 has 12 residues. Germline V lookup: CDR1 MNHEY, CDR2 SMNVEV (reference sequence). The V end lost 9 bases, the J end lost 3 bases, and 9 bases lay between the germline ends. CDR3 in amino acids: CASWSSNQPQHF. The CDR3 DNA sequence: TGTGCCAGTTGGTCCTCCAATCAGCCCCAGCATTTT.

The V and J genes are TRBV6-2 or TRBV6-3 and TRBJ2-7; D may be TRBD1 or TRBD2 (5 bases each). The V gene's germline CDR1 is MNHEY and CDR2 SVGEGT. The CDR3 totals 16 residues. Trimming pared 0 bases from V and 5 bases from J, leaving 17 bases between. The CDR3 spells CASSYSLGGRFDEQYF. In DNA form, the CDR3 reads TGTGCCAGCAGTTACTCCCTTGGGGGAAGGTTTGACGAGCAGTACTTC.

The J gene is TRBJ2-5, the V gene TRBV2; TRBD2 agrees at 15 bases. CDR3 size: 16 residues. The J segment lost 2 bases and the V segment lost 8 bases, leaving 6 bases of the junction unmatched. Germline CDR1 reads SNHLY; CDR2 reads FYNNEI. The CDR3 region has the DNA TGTGCCAGCCGCGGACTAGCGGGGGGGCAGCAAGAGACCCAGTACTTC. Protein product: CASRGLAGGQQETQYF.

The chain has TRBV2 and TRBJ1-2; 7 nucleotides agree with TRBD1. CDR1 is SNHLY and CDR2 is FYNNEI in the germline V gene. Trimming took 3 bases from V and 5 from J; bases not matched to a gene: 9. This CDR3 region has 15 residues. The CDR3 sequence: CASSDPDRDRYGYTF. Written as DNA, the CDR3 is TGTGCCAGCAGTGACCCCGACAGGGACCGTTATGGCTACACCTTC.

V and J are TRBV19 and TRBJ1-5; a possible D gene is TRBD1 (5 bases). The CDR3 extends over 14 amino acids. From germline, CDR1 is LNHDA and CDR2 SQIVND (reference sequence). The ends were cut back, 7 bases at V and 5 bases at J, with 15 bases in the middle. Here the CDR3 DNA reads TGTGCCAGTACCCCCGCAGGGTACGATCAGCCCCAGCATTTT. It translates to CASTPAGYDQPQHF.

The rearrangement joins TRBV2 to TRBJ1-3, with D uncertain. The CDR3 contains 16 residues. V shed 4 bases and J shed 0 bases, with 13 bases lying between them. The V gene's germline CDR1 is SNHLY and CDR2 FYNNEI. CDR3 region: CASSGGDTISGNTIYF. The CDR3 region has the DNA TGTGCCAGCAGTGGGGGAGACACAATCTCTGGAAACACCATATATTTT.

This clone was seen a few times. The CDR3, as DNA: TGTGCCAGCAGCCAAGCGAATTGGCCGGTGCAGTACTTC. Its protein is CASSQANWPVQYF. The V and J genes are TRBV3-1 (or the pseudogene TRBV3-2) and TRBJ2-7; no clear D. V was clipped by 1 base and J by 9 bases, with 13 bases between them. The CDR3 length is 13 residues. CDR1 is LGHDT and CDR2 is YNNKEL in the germline V gene (reference sequence).

The chain has TRBV4-3 and TRBJ2-7; D is undetermined. CDR3 size: 16 residues. Trimming removed 0 bases from V and 2 bases from J, with 14 bases in between. Germline CDR1 reads LGHNA; CDR2 reads YSLEER. CDR3 sequence (DNA): TGCGCCAGCAGCCAAGACGTGGGGTACGGAGCCTACGAGCAGTACTTC. Amino acids: CASSQDVGYGAYEQYF.

The V gene is TRBV7-6, the J gene TRBJ2-7; D is undetermined. The CDR3 extends over 17 amino acids. Trimming removed 4 bases from V and 0 bases from J, with 19 bases in between. Germline lookup yields CDR1 SGHVS and CDR2 FNYEAQ. The CDR3 sequence: CASSSFGGQKSSYEQYF. DNA for the CDR3: TGTGCCAGCAGCTCCTTTGGCGGTCAGAAAAGCTCCTACGAGCAGTACTTC.

The chain couples TRBV18 to TRBJ2-7; D is perhaps TRBD1 or TRBD2 (5 bases each). Between the trimmed V and J ends, which lost 5 bases and 0 bases, there was a span of 17 bases. The CDR3 spans 16 residues. Germline V gene lookup returns CDR1 KGHSH and CDR2 LQKENI. CDR3 in DNA: TGTGCCAGCTCATCTCCGGGACGGAGAAACTCCTACGAGCAGTACTTC. It encodes CASSSPGRRNSYEQYF.

The rearrangement uses TRBV4-1 and TRBJ1-1; 9 bases fit TRBD1. CDR3 length: 16 amino acids. Germline V lookup: CDR1 MGHRA, CDR2 YSYEKL. V gave up 0 bases and J gave up 6 bases; unmatched junction bases: 8. The chain's CDR3 is CASSQEPDRGYPEAFF. The CDR3 DNA is TGCGCCAGCAGCCAAGAACCGGACAGGGGTTACCCTGAAGCTTTCTTT.

The chain employs TRBV6-6 and TRBJ1-2; TRBD1 is a possible D gene (6 bases). The CDR3 runs 12 residues. Germline values: CDR1 MNHNY, CDR2 SVGAGI (reference sequence). With 2 bases removed from V and 8 bases from J, the gap between germline ends came to 9 bases. Written as DNA, the CDR3 is TGTGCCAGCAGTTACGGGGGCGGCGGCTACACCTTC. It yields the protein CASSYGGGGYTF.

The chain uses TRBV6-2 or TRBV6-3 and TRBJ2-3; D call uncertain. Per the germline V gene, CDR1 is MNHEY and CDR2 is SVGEGT. CDR3 size: 12 residues. Trimming cost V 0 bases and J 6 bases, with 4 bases left between them. The CDR3 DNA reads as TGTGCCAGCAGTTACTCCATTGATACGCAGTATTTT. Protein: CASSYSIDTQYF.

The rearrangement links TRBV12-5 to TRBJ2-1; 7 bases line up with TRBD1. With V trimmed by 5 bases and J by 1 base, 14 bases remained unmatched. CDR1 is LGHNT and CDR2 is FRNRAP in the germline V gene. The CDR3 length is 18 residues. The CDR3 spells CASGLGTDPRFSYNEQFF. The CDR3 region has the DNA TGTGCTAGTGGTCTAGGGACAGATCCCCGATTTTCCTACAATGAGCAGTTCTTC. The full variable domain, with the rest looked up from reference TRBV12-5 and TRBJ2-1, is DARVTQTPRHKVTEMGQEVTMRCQPILGHNTVFWYRQTMMQGLELLAYFRNRAPLDDSGMPKDRFSAEMPDATLATLKIQPSEPRDSAVYFCASGLGTDPRFSYNEQFFGPGTRLTVL.

The chain has TRBV6-5 and TRBJ1-3; D call uncertain. The CDR3 has 14 amino acids. The V end was cut by 5 bases, the J end by 7 bases, with 15 bases between. The germline gives CDR1 MNHEY, CDR2 SVGAGI. The CDR3 reads CASSPEPRRNTIYF. In nucleotides, the CDR3 is TGTGCCAGCAGTCCAGAGCCCAGGAGGAACACCATATATTTT.